Sequencing of this T cell receptor (beta chain) was carried out in a study of T cell responses to AZD1222 COVID-19 vaccine. Background on the study: Second-dose intervals of approximately 4 or approximately 12 weeks were pooled.

Trimming removed 7 bases from V and 3 bases from J, with 13 bases in between. Germline V gene data show CDR1 as ENHRY and CDR2 as SYGVKD. The CDR3 spans 14 residues. Whole-study findings and limits: Nearly half of the spike-specific TCRs reportedly recognize variant regions that carry no mutations.

Using immunoSEQ multiplex PCR, the repertoire was profiled, and TCRdb retains in-frame clones only, with some absent. The top ten hold 0.55% of the sample, which has more than 250,000 clones, approximately 95% seen once. Regarding this clone: What it recognizes is unknown.

This receptor was obtained from an adult in good health. The chain is built from TRBV10-3 and TRBJ2-1; D is tentatively TRBD1 or TRBD2 (5 bases each). This specimen was peripheral blood, taken on day 0 of AZD1222 vaccination. The CDR3 protein is CAITPGQGYNEQFF. CDR3 sequence (DNA): TGTGCCATCACCCCGGGGCAGGGCTACAATGAGCAGTTCTTC.